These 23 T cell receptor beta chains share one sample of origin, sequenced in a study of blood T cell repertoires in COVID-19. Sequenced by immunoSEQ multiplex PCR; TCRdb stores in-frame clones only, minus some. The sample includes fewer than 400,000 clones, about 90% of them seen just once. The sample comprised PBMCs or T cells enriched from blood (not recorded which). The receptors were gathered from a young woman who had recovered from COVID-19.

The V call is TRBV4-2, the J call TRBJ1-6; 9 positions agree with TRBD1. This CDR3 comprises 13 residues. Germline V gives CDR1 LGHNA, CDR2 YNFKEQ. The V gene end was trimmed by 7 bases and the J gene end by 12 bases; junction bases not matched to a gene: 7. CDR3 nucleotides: TGTGCCAGCACTTCCGGGACAGGGTTACCCCTCCACTTT. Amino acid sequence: CASTSGTGLPLHF.

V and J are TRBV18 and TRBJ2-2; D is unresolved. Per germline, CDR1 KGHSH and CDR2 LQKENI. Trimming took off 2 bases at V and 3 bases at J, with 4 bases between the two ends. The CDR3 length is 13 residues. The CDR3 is CASSPVDTGELFF. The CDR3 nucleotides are TGTGCCAGCTCACCAGTCGACACCGGGGAGCTGTTTTTT.

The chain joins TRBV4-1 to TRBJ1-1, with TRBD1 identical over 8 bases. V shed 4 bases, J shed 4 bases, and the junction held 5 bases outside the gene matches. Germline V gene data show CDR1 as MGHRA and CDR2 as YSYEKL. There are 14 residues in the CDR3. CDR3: CASSLGQGGTEAFF. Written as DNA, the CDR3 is TGCGCCAGCAGCCTTGGACAGGGTGGCACTGAAGCTTTCTTT.

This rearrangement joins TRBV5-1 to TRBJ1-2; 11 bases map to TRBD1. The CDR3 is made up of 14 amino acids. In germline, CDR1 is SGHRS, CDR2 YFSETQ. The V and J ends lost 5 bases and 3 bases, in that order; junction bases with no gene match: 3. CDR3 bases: TGCGCCAGCAGGTGGACAGGGGGCGACTATGGCTACACCTTC. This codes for CASRWTGGDYGYTF.

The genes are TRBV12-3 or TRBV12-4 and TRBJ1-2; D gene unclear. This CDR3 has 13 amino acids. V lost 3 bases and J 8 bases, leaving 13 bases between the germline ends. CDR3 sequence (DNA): TGTGCCAGCAGTTTCTCGAGGCAGTCAGGCTACACCTTC. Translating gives CASSFSRQSGYTF.

This chain's CDR3 is CATSREGQGLPDTQYF. Written as DNA, the CDR3 is TGTGCCACCAGCAGAGAAGGACAGGGGCTTCCAGATACGCAGTATTTT. The chain couples TRBV15 to TRBJ2-3; 9 bases fit TRBD1. Germline-derived CDR1 and CDR2 are LNHNV and YYDKDF (reference sequence). CDR3 length: 16 residues. V lost 0 bases to trimming and J lost 4 bases; unmatched junction nucleotides: 5.

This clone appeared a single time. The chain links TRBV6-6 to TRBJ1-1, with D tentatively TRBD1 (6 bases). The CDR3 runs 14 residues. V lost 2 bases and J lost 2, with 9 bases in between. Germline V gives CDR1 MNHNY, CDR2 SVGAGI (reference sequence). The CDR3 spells CASSYGTRNTEAFF. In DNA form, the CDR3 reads TGTGCCAGCAGTTACGGGACAAGAAACACTGAAGCTTTCTTT.

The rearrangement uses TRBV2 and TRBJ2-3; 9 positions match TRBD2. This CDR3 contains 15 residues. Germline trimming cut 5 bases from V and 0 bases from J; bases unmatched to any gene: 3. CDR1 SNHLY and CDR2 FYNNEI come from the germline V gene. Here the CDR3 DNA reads TGTGCCAGCAGTTGGCTAGCGGGAAGCACAGATACGCAGTATTTT. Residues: CASSWLAGSTDTQYF.

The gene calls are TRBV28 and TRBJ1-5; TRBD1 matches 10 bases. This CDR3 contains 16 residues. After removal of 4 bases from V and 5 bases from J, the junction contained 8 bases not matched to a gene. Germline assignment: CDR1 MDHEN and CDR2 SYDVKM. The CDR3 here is CASSSGQGGSYQPQHF. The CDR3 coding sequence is TGTGCCAGCAGTTCCGGACAGGGGGGTTCCTATCAGCCCCAGCATTTT. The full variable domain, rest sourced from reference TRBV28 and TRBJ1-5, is DVKVTQSSRYLVKRTGEKVFLECVQDMDHENMFWYRQDPGLGLRLIYFSYDVKMKEKGDIPEGYSVSREKKERFSLILESASTNQTSMYLCASSSGQGGSYQPQHFGDGTRLSIL.

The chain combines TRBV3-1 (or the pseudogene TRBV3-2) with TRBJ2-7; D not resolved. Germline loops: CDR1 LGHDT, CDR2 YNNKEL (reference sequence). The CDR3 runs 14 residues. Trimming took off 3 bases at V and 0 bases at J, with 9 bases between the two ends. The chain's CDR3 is CASSQRSNSYEQYF. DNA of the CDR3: TGTGCCAGCAGCCAGCGGAGCAACTCCTACGAGCAGTACTTC.

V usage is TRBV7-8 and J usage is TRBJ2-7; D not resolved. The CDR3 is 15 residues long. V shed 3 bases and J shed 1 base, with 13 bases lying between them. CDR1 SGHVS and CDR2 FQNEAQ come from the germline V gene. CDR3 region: CASSFIEAPSYEQYF. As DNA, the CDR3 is TGTGCCAGCAGCTTTATCGAGGCCCCTTCCTACGAGCAGTACTTC.

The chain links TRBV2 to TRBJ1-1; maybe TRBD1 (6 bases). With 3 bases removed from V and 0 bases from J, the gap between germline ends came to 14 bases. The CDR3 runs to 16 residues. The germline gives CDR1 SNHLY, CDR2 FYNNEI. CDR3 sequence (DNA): TGTGCCAGCAGTGAGGGGGTATGGACAGTGAACACTGAAGCTTTCTTT. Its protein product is CASSEGVWTVNTEAFF.

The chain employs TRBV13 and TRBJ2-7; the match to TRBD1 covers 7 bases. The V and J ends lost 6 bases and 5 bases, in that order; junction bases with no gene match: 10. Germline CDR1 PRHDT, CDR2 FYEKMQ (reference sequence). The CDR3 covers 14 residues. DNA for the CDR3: TGTGCCAGCAGTCTGGGGACAGCCAGGGACGAGCAGTACTTC. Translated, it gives CASSLGTARDEQYF.

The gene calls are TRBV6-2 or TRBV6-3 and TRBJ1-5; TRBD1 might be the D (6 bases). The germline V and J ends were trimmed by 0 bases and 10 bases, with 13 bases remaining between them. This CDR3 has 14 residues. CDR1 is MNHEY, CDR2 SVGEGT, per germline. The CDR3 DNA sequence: TGTGCCAGCAGTTACTCGCGTGGGGGCAATCCCCAGCATTTT. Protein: CASSYSRGGNPQHF.

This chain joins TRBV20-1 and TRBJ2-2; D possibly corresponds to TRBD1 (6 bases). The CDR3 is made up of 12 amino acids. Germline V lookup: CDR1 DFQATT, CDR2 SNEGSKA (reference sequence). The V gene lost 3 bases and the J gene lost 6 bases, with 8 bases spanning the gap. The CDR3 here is CSASAGAGELFF. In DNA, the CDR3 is TGCAGTGCTAGTGCAGGGGCCGGGGAGCTGTTTTTT.

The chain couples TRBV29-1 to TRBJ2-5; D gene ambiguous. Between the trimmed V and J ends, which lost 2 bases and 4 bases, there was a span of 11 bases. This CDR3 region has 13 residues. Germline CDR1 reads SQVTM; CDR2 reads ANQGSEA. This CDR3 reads CSVEPPTRETQYF. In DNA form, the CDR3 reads TGCAGCGTTGAACCCCCCACTCGAGAGACCCAGTACTTC.

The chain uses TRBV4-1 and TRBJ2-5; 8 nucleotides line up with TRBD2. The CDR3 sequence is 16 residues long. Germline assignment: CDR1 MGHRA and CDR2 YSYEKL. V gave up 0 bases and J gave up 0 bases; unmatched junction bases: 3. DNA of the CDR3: TGCGCCAGCAGCCAAGATAGACTAGCGCACCAAGAGACCCAGTACTTC. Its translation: CASSQDRLAHQETQYF.

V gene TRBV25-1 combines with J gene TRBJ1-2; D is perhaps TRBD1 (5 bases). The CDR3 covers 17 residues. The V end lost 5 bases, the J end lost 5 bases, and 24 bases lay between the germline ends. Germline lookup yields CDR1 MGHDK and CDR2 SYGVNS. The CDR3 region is CASSSTPGRGRVYGYTF. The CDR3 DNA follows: TGTGCCAGCAGTTCGACCCCTGGGAGGGGAAGGGTTTATGGCTACACCTTC.

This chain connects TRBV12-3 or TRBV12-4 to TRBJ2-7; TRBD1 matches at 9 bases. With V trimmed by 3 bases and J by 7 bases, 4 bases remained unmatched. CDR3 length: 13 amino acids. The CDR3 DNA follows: TGTGCCAGCAGTTTGAGACAGGGGGGAGAGCAGTACTTC. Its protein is CASSLRQGGEQYF.

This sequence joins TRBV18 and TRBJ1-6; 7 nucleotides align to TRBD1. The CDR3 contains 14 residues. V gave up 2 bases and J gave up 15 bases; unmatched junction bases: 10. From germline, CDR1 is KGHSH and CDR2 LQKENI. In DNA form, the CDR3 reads TGTGCCAGCTCACCATTTAAATCGGGACAGTTCCTCCACTTT. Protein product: CASSPFKSGQFLHF.

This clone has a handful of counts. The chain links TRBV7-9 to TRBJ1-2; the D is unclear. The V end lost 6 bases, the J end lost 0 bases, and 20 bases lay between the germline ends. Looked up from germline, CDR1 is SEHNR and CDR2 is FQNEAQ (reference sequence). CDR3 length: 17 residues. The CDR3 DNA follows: TGTGCCAGCAGACCGCCGGGATCCCAAACCTCTAACTATGGCTACACCTTC. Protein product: CASRPPGSQTSNYGYTF.

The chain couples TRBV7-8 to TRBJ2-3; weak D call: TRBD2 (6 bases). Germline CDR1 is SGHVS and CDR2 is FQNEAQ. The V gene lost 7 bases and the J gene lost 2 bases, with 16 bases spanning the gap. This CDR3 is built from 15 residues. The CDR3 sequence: CASTHGTSPTDTQYF. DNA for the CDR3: TGTGCCAGCACCCATGGGACTTCACCCACAGATACGCAGTATTTT.

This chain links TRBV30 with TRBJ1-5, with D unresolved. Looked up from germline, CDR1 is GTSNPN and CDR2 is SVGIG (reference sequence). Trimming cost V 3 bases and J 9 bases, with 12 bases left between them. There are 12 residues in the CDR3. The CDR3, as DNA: TGTGCCTGGAGCGCCGACGAGGGGCCCCAGCATTTT. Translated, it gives CAWSADEGPQHF.